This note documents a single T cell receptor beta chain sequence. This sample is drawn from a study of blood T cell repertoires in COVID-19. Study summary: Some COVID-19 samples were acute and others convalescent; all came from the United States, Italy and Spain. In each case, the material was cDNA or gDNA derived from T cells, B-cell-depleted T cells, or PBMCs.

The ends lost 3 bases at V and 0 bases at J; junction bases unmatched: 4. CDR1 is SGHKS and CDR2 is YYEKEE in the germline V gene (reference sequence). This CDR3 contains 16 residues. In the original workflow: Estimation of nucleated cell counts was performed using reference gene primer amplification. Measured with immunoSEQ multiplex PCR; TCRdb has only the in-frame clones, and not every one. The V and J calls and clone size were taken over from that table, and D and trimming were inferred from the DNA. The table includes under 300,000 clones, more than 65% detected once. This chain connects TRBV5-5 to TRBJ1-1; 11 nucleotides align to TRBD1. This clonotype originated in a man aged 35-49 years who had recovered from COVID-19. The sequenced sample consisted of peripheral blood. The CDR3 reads CASSSGQGAMNTEAFF. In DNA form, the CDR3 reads TGTGCCAGCAGCTCCGGACAGGGGGCGATGAACACTGAAGCTTTCTTT.